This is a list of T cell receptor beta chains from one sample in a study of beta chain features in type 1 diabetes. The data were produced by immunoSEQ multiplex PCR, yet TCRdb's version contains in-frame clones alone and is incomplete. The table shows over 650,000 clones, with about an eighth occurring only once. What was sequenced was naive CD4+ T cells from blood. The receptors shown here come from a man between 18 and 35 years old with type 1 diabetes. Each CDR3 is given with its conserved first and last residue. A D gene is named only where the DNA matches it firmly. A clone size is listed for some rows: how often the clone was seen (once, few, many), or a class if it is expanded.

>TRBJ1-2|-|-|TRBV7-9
TGTGCCAGCAGCTTCGGAGGCTACACCTTC
CASSFGGYTF
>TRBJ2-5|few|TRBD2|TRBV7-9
TGTGCCAGCAGCCGTGCGGGGGAGGAGACCCAGTACTTC
CASSRAGEETQYF
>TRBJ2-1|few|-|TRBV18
TGTGCCAGCTCACCAACATCCATTACAGGGAAGAGCTACAATGAGCAGTTCTTC
CASSPTSITGKSYNEQFF
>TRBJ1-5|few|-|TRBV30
TGTGCCTGGAGTGTCACTGGAAATCAGCCCCAGCATTTT
CAWSVTGNQPQHF
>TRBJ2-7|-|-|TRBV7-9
TGTGCCAGCACCCCCGACTACGCTACCTACGAGCAGTACTTC
CASTPDYATYEQYF
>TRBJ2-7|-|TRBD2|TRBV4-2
TGTGCCAGCAGCCAAGTTACGGGGAGCGGGGGCTTCTACGAGCAGTACTTC
CASSQVTGSGGFYEQYF
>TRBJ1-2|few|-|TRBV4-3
TGCGCCAGCAGCCACCCGGGCAGCCGGGACTATGGCTACACCTTC
CASSHPGSRDYGYTF
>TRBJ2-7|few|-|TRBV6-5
TGTGCCAGCAGTTATGCCCCGGACACTCGCGACGAGCAGTACTTC
CASSYAPDTRDEQYF
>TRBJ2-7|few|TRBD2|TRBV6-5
TGTGCCAGCAGTTACTCGCGGGCTAGCGGGTACGAGCAGTACTTC
CASSYSRASGYEQYF
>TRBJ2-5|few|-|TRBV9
TGTGCCAGCAGCGTTCAGGGTACCCAAGAGACCCAGTACTTC
CASSVQGTQETQYF
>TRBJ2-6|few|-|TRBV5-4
TGTGCCAGCAGCTTGGTTTCTGGGGCCAACGTCCTGACTTTC
CASSLVSGANVLTF
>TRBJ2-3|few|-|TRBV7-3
TGTGCCAGCAGCCCCTCTTTGGGAAGGACAGATACGCAGTATTTT
CASSPSLGRTDTQYF
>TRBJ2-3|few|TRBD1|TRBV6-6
TGTGCCAGCACGCAGGGGGCAGATACGCAGTATTTT
CASTQGADTQYF
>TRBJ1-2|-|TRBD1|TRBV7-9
TGTGCCAGCAGCCCCCGGCGGGCAGGGGGCCTCGACTATGGCTACACCTTC
CASSPRRAGGLDYGYTF
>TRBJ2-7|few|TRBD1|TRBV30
TGTGCCTGGAGCCCAGGGGGCTACGAGCAGTACTTC
CAWSPGGYEQYF
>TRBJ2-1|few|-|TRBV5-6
TGTGCCAGCAGCCTCGGACAGTTGGTCTGGAATGAGCAGTTCTTC
CASSLGQLVWNEQFF
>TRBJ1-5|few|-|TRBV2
TGTGCCAGCAGTGAAGCTAGGCGGGTCAATCAGCCCCAGCATTTT
CASSEARRVNQPQHF
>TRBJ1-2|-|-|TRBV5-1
TGCGCCAGCAGCTTGGTGGGCTTGTACAGCTATGGCTACACCTTC
CASSLVGLYSYGYTF
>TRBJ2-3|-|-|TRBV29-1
TGCAGCGTTGTTCTCCTTTATACGCAGTATTTT
CSVVLLYTQYF
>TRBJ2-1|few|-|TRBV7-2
TGTGCCAGCAGCTATTCGCGACCCTCGGGGGAGTTCTTC
CASSYSRPSGEFF
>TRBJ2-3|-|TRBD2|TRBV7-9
TGTGCCAGCAGCCCGAAGGAGCGGGGGGGCGGCATCACAGATACGCAGTATTTT
CASSPKERGGGITDTQYF
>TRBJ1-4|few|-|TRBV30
TGTGCCCAGGGGCCCCCTAGCGCAACTAATGAAAAACTGTTTTTT
CAQGPPSATNEKLFF
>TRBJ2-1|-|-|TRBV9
TGTGCCAGCAGCACCCACTCCGCGCAGACCTACAATGAGCAGTTCTTC
CASSTHSAQTYNEQFF
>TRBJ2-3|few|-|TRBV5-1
TGCGCCAGCAGCTTGGGACAGCCGACAGATACGCAGTATTTT
CASSLGQPTDTQYF
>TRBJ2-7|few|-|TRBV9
TGTGCCAGCAGCCCCCACCCCTACCAGGGAACCTACGAGCAGTACTTC
CASSPHPYQGTYEQYF
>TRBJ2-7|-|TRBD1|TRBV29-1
TGCAGCGCTTTGGGACAGCACTACGAGCAGTACTTC
CSALGQHYEQYF
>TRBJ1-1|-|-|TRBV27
TGTGCCAGCAGTTCAAACGGGAACACTGAAGCTTTCTTT
CASSSNGNTEAFF